The source of this T cell receptor (beta chain) is a study of control samples from healthy donors and cancer patients. The method was immunoSEQ multiplex PCR; TCRdb's version includes in-frame clones alone and lacks a portion of them. The top ten hold around a fifth of the sample, which has tens of thousands of clones, about 91% seen once. V shed 5 bases, J shed 0 bases, and the junction held 6 bases outside the gene matches. The CDR3 has 16 residues. The germline V gene has CDR1 SEHNR and CDR2 FQNEAQ (reference sequence). The sample taken for sequencing was PBMCs. This receptor was taken from a middle-aged woman with head and neck cancer. The gene calls are TRBV7-9 and TRBJ1-5; 8 bases map to TRBD1. This CDR3 reads CASSHRTGNSNQPQHF. In DNA form, the CDR3 reads TGTGCCAGCAGCCACCGGACAGGGAATAGCAATCAGCCCCAGCATTTT.